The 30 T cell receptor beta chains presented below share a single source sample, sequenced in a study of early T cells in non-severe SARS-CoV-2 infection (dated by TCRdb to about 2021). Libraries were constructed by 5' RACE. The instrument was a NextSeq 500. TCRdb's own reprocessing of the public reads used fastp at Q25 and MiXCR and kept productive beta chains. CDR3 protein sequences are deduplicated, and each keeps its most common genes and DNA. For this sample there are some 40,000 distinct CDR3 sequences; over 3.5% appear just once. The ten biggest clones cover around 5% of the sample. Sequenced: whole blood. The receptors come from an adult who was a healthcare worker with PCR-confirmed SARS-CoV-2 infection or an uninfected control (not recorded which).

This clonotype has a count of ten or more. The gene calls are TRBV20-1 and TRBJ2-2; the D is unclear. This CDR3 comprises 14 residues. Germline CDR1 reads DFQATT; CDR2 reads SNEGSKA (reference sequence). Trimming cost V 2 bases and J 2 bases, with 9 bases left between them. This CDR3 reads CSARRTDNTGELFF. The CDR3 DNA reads TGCAGTGCTAGAAGGACGGATAACACCGGGGAGCTGTTTTTT.

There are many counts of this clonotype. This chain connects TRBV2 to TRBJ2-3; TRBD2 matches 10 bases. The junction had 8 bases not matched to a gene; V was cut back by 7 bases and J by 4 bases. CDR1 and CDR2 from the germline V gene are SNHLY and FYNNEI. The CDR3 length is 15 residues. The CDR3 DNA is TGTGCCAGCAAGCCCGCTAGCGGGGGCTCAGATACGCAGTATTTT. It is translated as CASKPASGGSDTQYF.

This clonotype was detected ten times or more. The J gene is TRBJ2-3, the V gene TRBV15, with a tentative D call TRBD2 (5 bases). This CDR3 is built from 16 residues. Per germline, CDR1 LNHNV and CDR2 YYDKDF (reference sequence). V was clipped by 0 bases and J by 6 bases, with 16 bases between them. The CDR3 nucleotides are TGTGCCACCAGCAGAGAAATCGGGGTACCTCCGGATACGCAGTATTTT. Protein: CATSREIGVPPDTQYF.

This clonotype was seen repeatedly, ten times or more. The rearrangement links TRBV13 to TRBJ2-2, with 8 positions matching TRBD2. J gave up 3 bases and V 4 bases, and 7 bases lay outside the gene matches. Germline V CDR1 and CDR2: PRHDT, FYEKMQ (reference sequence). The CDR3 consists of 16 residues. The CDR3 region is CASSSRTSIDTGELFF. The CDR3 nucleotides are TGTGCCAGCAGCTCTCGGACTAGCATAGACACCGGGGAGCTGTTTTTT.

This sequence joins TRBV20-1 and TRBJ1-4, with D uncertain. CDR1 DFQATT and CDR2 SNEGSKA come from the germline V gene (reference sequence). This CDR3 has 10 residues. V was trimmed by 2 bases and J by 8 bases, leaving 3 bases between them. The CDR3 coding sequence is TGCAGTGCTAGATCAGAAAAACTGTTTTTT. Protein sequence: CSARSEKLFF.

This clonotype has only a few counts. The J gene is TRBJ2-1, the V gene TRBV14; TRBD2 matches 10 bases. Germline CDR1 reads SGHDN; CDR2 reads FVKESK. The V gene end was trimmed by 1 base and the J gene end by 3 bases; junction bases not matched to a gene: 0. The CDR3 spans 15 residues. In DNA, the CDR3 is TGTGCCAGCAGCCAAGTAGCGGGAGGCTACAATGAGCAGTTCTTC. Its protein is CASSQVAGGYNEQFF.

The CDR3 DNA reads as TGTGCCAGCAGCTGGCGGACAGGACCCTGGTACTTC. It translates to CASSWRTGPWYF. The rearrangement joins TRBV7-2 to TRBJ2-5, with 7 bases aligning to TRBD1. Per germline, CDR1 SGHTA and CDR2 FQGNSA. The CDR3 runs 12 residues. Trimming removed 4 bases from V and 13 bases from J; junction bases left unmatched: 9.

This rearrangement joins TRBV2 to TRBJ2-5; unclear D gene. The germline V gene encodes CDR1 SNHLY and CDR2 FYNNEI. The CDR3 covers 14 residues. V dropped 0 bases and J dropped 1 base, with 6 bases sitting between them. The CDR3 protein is CASSEALLQETQYF. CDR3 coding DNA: TGTGCCAGCAGTGAAGCGTTGCTCCAAGAGACCCAGTACTTC.

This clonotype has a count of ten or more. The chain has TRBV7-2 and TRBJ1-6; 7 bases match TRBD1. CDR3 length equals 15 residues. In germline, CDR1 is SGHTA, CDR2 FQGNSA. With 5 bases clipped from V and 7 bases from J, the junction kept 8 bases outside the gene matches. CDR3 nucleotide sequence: TGTGCCAGCAGCGTCCGGACAGGTGCCAATTCACCCCTCCACTTT. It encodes CASSVRTGANSPLHF.

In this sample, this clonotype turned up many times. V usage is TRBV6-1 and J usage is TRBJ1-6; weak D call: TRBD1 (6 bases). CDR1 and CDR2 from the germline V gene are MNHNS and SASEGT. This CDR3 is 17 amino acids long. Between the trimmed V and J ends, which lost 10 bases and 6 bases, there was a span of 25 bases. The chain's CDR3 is CATRIEKGGNLNSPLHF. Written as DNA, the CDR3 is TGTGCCACTCGAATCGAGAAAGGGGGAAACCTTAATTCACCCCTCCACTTT.

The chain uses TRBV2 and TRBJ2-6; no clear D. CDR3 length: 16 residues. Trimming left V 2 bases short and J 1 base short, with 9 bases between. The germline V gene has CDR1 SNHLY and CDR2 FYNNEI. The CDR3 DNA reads TGTGCCAGCAGTGAAACCACAAGATCTGGGGCCAACGTCCTGACTTTC. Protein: CASSETTRSGANVLTF.

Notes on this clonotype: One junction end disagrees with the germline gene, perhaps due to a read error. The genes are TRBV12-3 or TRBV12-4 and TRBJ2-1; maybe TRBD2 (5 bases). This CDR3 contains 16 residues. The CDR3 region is CASSLGSGPSYNEQFF. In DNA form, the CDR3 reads TGTGCCAGCAGCTTAGGGAGCGGACCCTCCTACAATGAGCAGTTCTTC.

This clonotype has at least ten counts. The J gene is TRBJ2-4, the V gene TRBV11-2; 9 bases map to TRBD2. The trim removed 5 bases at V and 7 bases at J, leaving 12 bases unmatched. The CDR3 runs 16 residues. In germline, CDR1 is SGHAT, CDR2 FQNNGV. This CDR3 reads CASSLIAGVVPNIQYF. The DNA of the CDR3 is TGTGCCAGCAGCCTCATAGCGGGAGTTGTCCCCAACATTCAGTACTTC. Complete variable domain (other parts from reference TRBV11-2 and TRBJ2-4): EAGVAQSPRYKIIEKRQSVAFWCNPISGHATLYWYQQILGQGPKLLIQFQNNGVVDDSQLPKDRFSAERLKGVDSTLKIQPAKLEDSAVYLCASSLIAGVVPNIQYFGAGTRLSVL.

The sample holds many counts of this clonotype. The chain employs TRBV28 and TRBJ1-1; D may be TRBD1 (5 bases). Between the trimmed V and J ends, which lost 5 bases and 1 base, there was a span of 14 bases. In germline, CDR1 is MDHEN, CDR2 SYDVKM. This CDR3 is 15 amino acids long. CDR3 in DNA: TGTGCCAGCAGTCAGAACACCGGGACGAACACTGAAGCTTTCTTT. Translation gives CASSQNTGTNTEAFF. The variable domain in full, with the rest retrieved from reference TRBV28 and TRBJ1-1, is DVKVTQSSRYLVKRTGEKVFLECVQDMDHENMFWYRQDPGLGLRLIYFSYDVKMKEKGDIPEGYSVSREKKERFSLILESASTNQTSMYLCASSQNTGTNTEAFFGQGTRLTVV.

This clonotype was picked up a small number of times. The CDR3 bases are TGTGCCAGCAGCCAAGAATTGAGGCTAGCGCGGACCGGGGAGCTGTTTTTT. This gives the protein CASSQELRLARTGELFF. J is TRBJ2-2 and V is TRBV3-1; TRBD2 might be the D (6 bases). The CDR3 has 17 residues. Trimming removed 0 bases from V and 5 bases from J, with 16 bases in between. Germline CDR1 reads LGHDT; CDR2 reads YNNKEL (reference sequence).

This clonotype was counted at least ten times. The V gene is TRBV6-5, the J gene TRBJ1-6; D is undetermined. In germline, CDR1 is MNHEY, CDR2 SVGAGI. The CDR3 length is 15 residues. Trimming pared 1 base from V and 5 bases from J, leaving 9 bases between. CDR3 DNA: TGTGCCAGCAGTTACTTCGGCGGAGATAATTCACCCCTCCACTTT. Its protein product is CASSYFGGDNSPLHF.

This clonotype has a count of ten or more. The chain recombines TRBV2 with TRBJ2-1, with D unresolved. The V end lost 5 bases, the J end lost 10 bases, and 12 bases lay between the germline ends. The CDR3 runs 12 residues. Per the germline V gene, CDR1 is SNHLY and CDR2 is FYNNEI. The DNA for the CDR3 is TGTGCCAGCAGTACCCGTTTGAGGGAGCAGTTCTTC. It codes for CASSTRLREQFF.

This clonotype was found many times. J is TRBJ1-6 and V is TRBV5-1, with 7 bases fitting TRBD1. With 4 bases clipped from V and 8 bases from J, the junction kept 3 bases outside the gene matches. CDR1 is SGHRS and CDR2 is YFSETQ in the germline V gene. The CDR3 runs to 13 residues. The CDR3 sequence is CASSTGDYSPLHF. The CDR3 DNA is TGCGCCAGCAGCACAGGGGATTATTCACCCCTCCACTTT.

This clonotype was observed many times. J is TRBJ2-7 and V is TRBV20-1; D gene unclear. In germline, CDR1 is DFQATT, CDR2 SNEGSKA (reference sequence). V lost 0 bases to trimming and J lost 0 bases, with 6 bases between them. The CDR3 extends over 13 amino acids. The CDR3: CSAREIASYEQYF. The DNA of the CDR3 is TGCAGTGCTAGAGAAATAGCCTCCTACGAGCAGTACTTC.

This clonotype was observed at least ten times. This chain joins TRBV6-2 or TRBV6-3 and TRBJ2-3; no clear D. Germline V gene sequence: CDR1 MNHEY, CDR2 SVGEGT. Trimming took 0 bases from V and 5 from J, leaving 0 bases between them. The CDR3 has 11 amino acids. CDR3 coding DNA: TGTGCCAGCAGTTACTCAGATACGCAGTATTTT. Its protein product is CASSYSDTQYF.

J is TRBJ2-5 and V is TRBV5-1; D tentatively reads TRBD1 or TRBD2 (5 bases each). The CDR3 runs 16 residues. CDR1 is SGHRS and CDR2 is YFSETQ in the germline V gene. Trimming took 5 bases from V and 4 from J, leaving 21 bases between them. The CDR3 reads CASRPLGQASSETQYF. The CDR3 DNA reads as TGCGCCAGCAGACCACTAGGACAAGCGTCATCAGAGACCCAGTACTTC. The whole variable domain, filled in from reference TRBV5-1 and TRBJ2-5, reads KAGVTQTPRYLIKTRGQQVTLSCSPISGHRSVSWYQQTPGQGLQFLFEYFSETQRNKGNFPGRFSGRQFSNSRSEMNVSTLELGDSALYLCASRPLGQASSETQYFGPGTRLLVL.

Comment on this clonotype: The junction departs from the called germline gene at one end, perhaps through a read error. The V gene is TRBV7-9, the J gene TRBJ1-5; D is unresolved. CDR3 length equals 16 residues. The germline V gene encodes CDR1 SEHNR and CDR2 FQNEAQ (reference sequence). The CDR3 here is CAGSLAHLGGFQPQHF. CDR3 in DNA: TGTGCCGGCAGCTTAGCGCATCTCGGCGGATTCCAGCCCCAGCATTTT.

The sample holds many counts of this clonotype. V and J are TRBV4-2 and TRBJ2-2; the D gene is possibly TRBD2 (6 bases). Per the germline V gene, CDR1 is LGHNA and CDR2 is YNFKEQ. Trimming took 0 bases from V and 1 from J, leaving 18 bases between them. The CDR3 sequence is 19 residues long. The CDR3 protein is CASSQDLRLASGNTGELFF. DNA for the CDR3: TGTGCCAGCAGCCAAGATCTAAGGCTAGCGTCAGGGAACACCGGGGAGCTGTTTTTT.

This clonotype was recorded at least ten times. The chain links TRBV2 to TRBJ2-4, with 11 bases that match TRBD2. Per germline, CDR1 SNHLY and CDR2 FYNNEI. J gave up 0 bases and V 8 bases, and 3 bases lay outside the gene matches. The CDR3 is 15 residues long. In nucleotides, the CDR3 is TGTGCCAGCGTAGCGGGAGGGCTAGCCAAAAACATTCAGTACTTC. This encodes CASVAGGLAKNIQYF.

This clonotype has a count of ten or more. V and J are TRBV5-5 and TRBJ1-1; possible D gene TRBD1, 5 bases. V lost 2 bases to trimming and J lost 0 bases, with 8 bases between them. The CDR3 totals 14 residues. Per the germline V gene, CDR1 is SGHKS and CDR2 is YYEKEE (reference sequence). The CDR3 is CASSLGVMNTEAFF. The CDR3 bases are TGTGCCAGCAGCTTAGGGGTTATGAACACTGAAGCTTTCTTT. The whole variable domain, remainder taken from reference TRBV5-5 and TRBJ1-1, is DAGVTQSPTHLIKTRGQQVTLRCSPISGHKSVSWYQQVLGQGPQFIFQYYEKEERGRGNFPDRFSARQFPNYSSELNVNALLLGDSALYLCASSLGVMNTEAFFGQGTRLTVV.

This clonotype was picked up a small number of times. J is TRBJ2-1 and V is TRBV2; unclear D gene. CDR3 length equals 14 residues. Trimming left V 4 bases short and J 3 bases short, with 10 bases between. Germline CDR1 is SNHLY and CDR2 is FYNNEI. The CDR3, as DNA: TGTGCCAGCAGTGTTGGGGTTCTCTACAATGAGCAGTTCTTC. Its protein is CASSVGVLYNEQFF.

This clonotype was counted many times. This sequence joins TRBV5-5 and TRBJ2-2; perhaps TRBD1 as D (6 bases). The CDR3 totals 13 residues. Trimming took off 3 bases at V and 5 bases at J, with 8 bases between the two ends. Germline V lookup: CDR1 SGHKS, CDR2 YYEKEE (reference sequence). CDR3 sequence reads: CASSSQGTGELFF. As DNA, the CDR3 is TGTGCCAGCAGCTCACAGGGTACCGGGGAGCTGTTTTTT.

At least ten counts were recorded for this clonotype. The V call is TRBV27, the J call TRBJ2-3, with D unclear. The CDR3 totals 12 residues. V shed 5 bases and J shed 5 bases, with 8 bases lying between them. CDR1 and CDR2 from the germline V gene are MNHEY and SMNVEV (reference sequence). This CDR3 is CASSPWGDTQYF. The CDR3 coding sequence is TGTGCCAGCAGTCCCTGGGGAGATACGCAGTATTTT.

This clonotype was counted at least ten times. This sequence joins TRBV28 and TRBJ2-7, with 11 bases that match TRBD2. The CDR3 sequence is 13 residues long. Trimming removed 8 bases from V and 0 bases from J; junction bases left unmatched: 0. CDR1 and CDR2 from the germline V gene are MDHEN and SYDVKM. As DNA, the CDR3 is TGTGCCAGCGGGACTAGCGGCTCCTACGAGCAGTACTTC. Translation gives CASGTSGSYEQYF.

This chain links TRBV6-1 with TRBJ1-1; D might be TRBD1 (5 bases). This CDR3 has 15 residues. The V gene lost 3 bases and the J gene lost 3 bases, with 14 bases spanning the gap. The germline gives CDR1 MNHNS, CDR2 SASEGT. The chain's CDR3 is CASSDRDGKYTEAFF. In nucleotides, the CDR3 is TGTGCCAGCAGTGACCGGGACGGTAAATACACTGAAGCTTTCTTT.